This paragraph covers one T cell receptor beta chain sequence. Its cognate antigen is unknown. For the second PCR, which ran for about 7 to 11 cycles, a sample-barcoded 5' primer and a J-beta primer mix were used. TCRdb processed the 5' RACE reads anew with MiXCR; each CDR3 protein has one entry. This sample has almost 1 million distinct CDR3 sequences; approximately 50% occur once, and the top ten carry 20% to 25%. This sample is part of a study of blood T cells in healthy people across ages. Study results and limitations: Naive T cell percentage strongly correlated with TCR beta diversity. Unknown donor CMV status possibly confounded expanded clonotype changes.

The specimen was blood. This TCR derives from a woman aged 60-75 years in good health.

The CDR3 protein is CASTLLSVGQYF. The CDR3 nucleotides are TGTGCCAGCACTCTCCTATCCGTCGGGCAGTACTTC. The rearrangement joins TRBV6-5 to TRBJ2-7; no firm D call. Germline loops: CDR1 MNHEY, CDR2 SVGAGI. The CDR3 is 12 residues long. V was shortened by 7 bases and J by 9 bases, with 16 bases between the two germline ends.